The sequence of this T cell receptor beta chain was determined in a study of long-term antiretroviral therapy in people with HIV. Study background: It was about a decade before the 2015 immediate-ART recommendation that the earliest samples were taken.

Study outcomes and limitations: Whichever time point was examined, clones expanded before ART dominated the repertoire. Repertoires with HIV possessed tighter CDR3 length spans than those of controls.

Before DNA extraction, roughly 0.9-11 million cryopreserved PBMC were held in the samples. The assay used was immunoSEQ (version v3.0), run at survey level. Repertoires were generated with immunoSEQ multiplex PCR, while TCRdb's copy carries only in-frame clones and drops some. The repertoire includes 20,000 to 30,000 clones, roughly 82% of them detected once, and more than 5.5% sits in the top ten. About this clone itself: What it recognizes is unknown.

Material: unsorted PBMCs, obtained 1.1 years before starting antiretroviral therapy. This clonotype was obtained from a woman in her thirties with HIV.

Written as DNA, the CDR3 is TGTGCCAGCAGTGGTCCGCCGGGAAACACCATATATTTT. This encodes CASSGPPGNTIYF. This chain uses TRBV6-1 with TRBJ1-3; D remains unclear. The germline V gene encodes CDR1 MNHNS and CDR2 SASEGT. The V gene lost 4 bases and the J gene lost 4 bases, with 8 bases spanning the gap. This CDR3 is 13 amino acids long.